This entry describes one T cell receptor (beta chain). The data were taken from a study of T-cell memory formation after mild COVID-19. TCRdb re-called the 5' RACE reads through MiXCR, storing one row per CDR3 protein. The sample gives under 400,000 distinct CDR3 sequences, approximately 29% of which show up once; around an eighth is in the top ten. Germline lookup yields CDR1 LNHNV and CDR2 YYDKDF (reference sequence). CDR3 length equals 14 residues. The V and J ends lost 0 bases and 7 bases respectively, with 9 bases between them. The receptor comes from an adult woman who had mild COVID-19 (a few samples of this study predate the infection). Cell type and time point are not known. The source material was PBMCs or a T cell subset sorted from them (not recorded which). The rearrangement uses TRBV15 and TRBJ2-2; TRBD2 is a possible D gene (6 bases). The CDR3 sequence: CATSRDGGSGELFF. CDR3 sequence (DNA): TGTGCCACCAGCAGAGACGGGGGAAGCGGGGAGCTGTTTTTT.